This T cell receptor beta chain was retrieved from a study of shared T cell receptors in the human thymus. The CDR3 is 16 residues long. CDR1 and CDR2 from the germline V gene are MGHRA and YSYEKL. Trimming shortened V by 1 base and J by 2 bases, and 12 bases separated the two germline ends. TCRdb's table, derived via immunoSEQ multiplex PCR, lists solely in-frame clones and lacks some. Of hundreds of thousands of clones listed, approximately 90% are singletons. This sample was also put to use in a study of human thymus T cells. That work contributes: Thymic samples were excised during corrective heart operations. The related literature has documented a marked overlap of thymic repertoires among unrelated individuals.

Sample: thymocytes. The clonotype comes from a boy under two years old with a congenital heart defect. The chain has TRBV4-1 and TRBJ2-1; perhaps TRBD2 as D (5 bases). The CDR3 region is CASSQGGLAPYNEQFF. The CDR3, as DNA: TGCGCCAGCAGCCAAGGCGGGCTAGCCCCCTACAATGAGCAGTTCTTC.